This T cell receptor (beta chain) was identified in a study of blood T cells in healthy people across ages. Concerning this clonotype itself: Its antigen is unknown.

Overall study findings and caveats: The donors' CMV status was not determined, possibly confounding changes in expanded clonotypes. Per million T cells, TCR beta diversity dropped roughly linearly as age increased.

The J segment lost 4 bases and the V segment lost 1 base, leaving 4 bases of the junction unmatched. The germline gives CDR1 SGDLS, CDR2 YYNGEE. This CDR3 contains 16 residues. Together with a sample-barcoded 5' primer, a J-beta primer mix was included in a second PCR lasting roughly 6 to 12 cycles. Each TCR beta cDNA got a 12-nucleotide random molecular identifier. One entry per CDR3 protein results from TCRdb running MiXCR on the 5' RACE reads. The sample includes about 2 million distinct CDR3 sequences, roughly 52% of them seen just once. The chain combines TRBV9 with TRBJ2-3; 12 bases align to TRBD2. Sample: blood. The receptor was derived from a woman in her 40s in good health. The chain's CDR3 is CASSVPTSGGADTQYF. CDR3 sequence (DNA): TGTGCCAGCAGCGTACCGACTAGCGGGGGCGCAGATACGCAGTATTTT. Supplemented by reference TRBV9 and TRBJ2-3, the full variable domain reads DSGVTQTPKHLITATGQRVTLRCSPRSGDLSVYWYQQSLDQGLQFLIQYYNGEERAKGNILERFSAQQFPDLHSELNLSSLELGDSALYFCASSVPTSGGADTQYFGPGTRLTVL.